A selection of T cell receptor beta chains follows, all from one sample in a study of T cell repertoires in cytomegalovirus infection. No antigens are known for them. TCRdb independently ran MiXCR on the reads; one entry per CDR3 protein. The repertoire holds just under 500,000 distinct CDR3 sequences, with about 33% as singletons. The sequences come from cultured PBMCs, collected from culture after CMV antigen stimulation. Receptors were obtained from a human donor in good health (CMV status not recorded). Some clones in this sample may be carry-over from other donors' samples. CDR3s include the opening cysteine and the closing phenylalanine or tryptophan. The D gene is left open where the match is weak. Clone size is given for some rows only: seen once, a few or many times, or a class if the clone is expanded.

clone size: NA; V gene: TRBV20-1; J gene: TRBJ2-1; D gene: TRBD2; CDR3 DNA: TGCAGTGCTGTCAGAGCCCCGGGAGGTGAGCAGTTCTTC; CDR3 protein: CSAVRAPGGEQFF
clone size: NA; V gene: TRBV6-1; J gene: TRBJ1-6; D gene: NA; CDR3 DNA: TGTGCCAGCAGTGATTGGGGTTCACCCCTCCACTTT; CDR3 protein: CASSDWGSPLHF
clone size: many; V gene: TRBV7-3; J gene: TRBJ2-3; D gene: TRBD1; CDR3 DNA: TGTGCCAGCAGCCAGGGGGCTGCTAGCGGCACAGATACGCAGTATTTT; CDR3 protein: CASSQGAASGTDTQYF
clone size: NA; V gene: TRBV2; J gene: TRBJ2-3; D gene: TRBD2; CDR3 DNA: TGTGCCAGCAGTGAGGTGGCGGGAGGGGATACGCAGTATTTT; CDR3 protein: CASSEVAGGDTQYF
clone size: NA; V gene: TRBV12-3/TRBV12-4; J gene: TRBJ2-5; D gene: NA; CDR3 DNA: TGTGCCAGCAGTTTTAATCTGGGCGGGCTCCAAGAGACCCAGTACTTC; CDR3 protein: CASSFNLGGLQETQYF
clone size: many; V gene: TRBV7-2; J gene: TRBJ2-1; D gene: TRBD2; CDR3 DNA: TGTGCCAGCGGCGGGACTAGATACGCTCCCGAGCAGTTCTTC; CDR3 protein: CASGGTRYAPEQFF
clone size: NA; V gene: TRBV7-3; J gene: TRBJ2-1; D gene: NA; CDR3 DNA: TGTGCCAGCAGCGTCAACCCCCGGGTGCCCGATTGGGAGCAGTTCTTC; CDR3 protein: CASSVNPRVPDWEQFF
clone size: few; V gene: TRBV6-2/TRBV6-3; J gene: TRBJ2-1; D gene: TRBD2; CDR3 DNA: TGTGCCAGCAGTTCCCACTCTAGCGGGATGAACAATGAGCAGTTCTTC; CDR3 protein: CASSSHSSGMNNEQFF
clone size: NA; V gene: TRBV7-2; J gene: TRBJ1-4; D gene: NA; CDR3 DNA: TGTGCCAGCAGCCTAGCGAGGGCAGGGGCGGAGTGTGAAAAACTGTTTTTT; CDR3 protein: CASSLARAGAECEKLFF
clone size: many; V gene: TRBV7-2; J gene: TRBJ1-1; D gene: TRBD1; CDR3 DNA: TGTGCCAGCAGCTCTACCGGGACAGGGGAGGGCACTGAAGCTTTCTTT; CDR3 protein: CASSSTGTGEGTEAFF
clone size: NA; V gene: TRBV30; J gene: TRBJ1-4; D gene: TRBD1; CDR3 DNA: TGTGCCTGGAATCCGACAGGGACTGGTGGTGAAAAACTGTTTTTT; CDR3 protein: CAWNPTGTGGEKLFF
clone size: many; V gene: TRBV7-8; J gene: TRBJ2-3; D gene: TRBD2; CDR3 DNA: TGTGCCAGCAGGCCGTCCCGGCCGGGACTAGCGGAGGTTACAGATACGCAGTATTTT; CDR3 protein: CASRPSRPGLAEVTDTQYF
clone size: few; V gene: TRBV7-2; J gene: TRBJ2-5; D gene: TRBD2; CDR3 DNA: TGTGCCAGCAGCACTAGCGGGGTACCGGTAGAGACCCAGTACTTC; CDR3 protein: CASSTSGVPVETQYF
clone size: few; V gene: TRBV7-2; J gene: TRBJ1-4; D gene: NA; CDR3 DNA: TGTGCCAGCAGCTTAGCAACGCAGGGGCCTAATGAAAAACTGTTTTTT; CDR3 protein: CASSLATQGPNEKLFF
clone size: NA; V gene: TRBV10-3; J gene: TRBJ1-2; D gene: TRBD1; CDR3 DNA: TGTGCCATGGGGACAGGGGGCCGCGGCTACACCTTC; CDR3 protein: CAMGTGGRGYTF
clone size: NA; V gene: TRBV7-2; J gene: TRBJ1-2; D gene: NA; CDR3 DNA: TGTGCCAGCAGCTTAGAGCTAGGGCGACCCGGCTACACCTTC; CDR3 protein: CASSLELGRPGYTF
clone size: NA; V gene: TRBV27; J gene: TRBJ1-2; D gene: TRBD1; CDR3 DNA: TGTGCCAGCAGTTTACGGACACAGGGGACGTGCACCTTC; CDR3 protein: CASSLRTQGTCTF
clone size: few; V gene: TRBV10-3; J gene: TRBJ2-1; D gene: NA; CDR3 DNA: TGTGCCATCAGCACAGGAGCACGCTTTTGGAATGAGCAGTTCTTC; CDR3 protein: CAISTGARFWNEQFF
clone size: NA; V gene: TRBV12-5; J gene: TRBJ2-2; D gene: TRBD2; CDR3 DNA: TGTGCTAGTGGCACGACTAGCGGGAGAGGAACCGGGGAGCTGTTTTTT; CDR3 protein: CASGTTSGRGTGELFF
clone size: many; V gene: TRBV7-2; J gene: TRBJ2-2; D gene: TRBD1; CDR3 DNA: TGTGCCAGCAGCCCAAGATCCGGGACAGGGGTCACCGGGGAGCTGTTTTTT; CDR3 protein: CASSPRSGTGVTGELFF
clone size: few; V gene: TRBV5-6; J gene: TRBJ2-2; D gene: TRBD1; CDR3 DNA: TGTGCCAGCATCGGGACAGGGGTCCACACCGGGGAGCTGTTTTTT; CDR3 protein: CASIGTGVHTGELFF
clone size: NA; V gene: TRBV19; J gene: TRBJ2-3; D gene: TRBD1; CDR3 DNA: TGTGCCAGTAGCAAGGGACAGGGGGCCGAAGATACGCAGTATTTT; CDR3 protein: CASSKGQGAEDTQYF
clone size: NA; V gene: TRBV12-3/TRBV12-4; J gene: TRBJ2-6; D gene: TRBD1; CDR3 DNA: TGTGCCAGCAGTCCCGGACAGGGAGGCGTTAGCTCTGGGGCCAACGTCCTGACTTTC; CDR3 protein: CASSPGQGGVSSGANVLTF
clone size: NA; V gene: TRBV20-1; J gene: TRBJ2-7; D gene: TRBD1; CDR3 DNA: TGCAGTGCTAGGTCAGGGGGCTACGAGCAGTACTTC; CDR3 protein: CSARSGGYEQYF
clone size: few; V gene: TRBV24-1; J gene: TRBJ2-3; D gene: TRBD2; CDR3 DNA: TGTGCCACCAGTGACCCCTCTCCGGGACTAGCTCCAGATACGCAGTATTTT; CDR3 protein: CATSDPSPGLAPDTQYF
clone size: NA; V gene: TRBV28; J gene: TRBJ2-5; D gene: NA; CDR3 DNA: TGTGCCAGCAGTCCCCTAATCGGACTGGGTTGGGAAGAGACCCAGTACTTC; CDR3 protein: CASSPLIGLGWEETQYF
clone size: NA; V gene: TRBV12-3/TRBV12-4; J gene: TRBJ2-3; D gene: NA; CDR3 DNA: TGTGCCAGCAGCCGGGCCCCCACAACAGATACGCAGTATTTT; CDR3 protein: CASSRAPTTDTQYF
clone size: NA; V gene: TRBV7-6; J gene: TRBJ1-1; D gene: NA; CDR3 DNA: TGTGCCAGCAGCTTGGATTCCGGCAACACTGAAGCTTTCTTT; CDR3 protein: CASSLDSGNTEAFF
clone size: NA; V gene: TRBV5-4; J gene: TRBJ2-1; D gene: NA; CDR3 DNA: TGTGCCAGCAGATCTTGGATAGGGAATGAGCAGTTCTTC; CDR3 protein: CASRSWIGNEQFF
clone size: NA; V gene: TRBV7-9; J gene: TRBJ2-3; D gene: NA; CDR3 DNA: TGTGCCAGCAGCTTTCTTGCCAGGGGCACAGATACGCAGTATTTT; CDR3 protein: CASSFLARGTDTQYF
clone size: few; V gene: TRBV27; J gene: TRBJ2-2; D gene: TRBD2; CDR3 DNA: TGTGCCAGCAGTTCGTCTAGCGGCTACACCGGGGAGCTGTTTTTT; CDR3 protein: CASSSSSGYTGELFF